The present T cell receptor beta chain was sequenced within a study of tumor-infiltrating lymphocytes in primary liver carcinoma. Notes on this clonotype: As yet, its antigen is unknown. Just one base apart from a much larger clone, this may be a read error.

Joint extraction of RNA and DNA used about 17-33 mg of bulk tissue that was unsorted. Study outcomes and limitations: Reduced overlap was seen in tumor-adjacent and tumor-blood pairs versus tumor region pairs. Researchers report that only about 7.5-25% of top clones turned up in all five tumor regions.

TCR beta cDNA was reverse-transcribed from 500 ng of total RNA. The reaction used a constant-region primer and ProtoScript II reverse transcriptase. Slightly modified ARM-PCR with three nested multiplex PCR rounds yielded TCR beta libraries. The first two PCR rounds used TRBV1-TRBV30 primers with a Cbeta primer, roughly 10 cycles each. TCRdb re-derived calls from the multiplex PCR reads in MiXCR, one entry per CDR3 protein. The sample has 95,000 to 150,000 distinct CDR3 sequences; 64% are singletons. The ends lost 4 bases at V and 3 bases at J; junction bases unmatched: 8. Germline V gene sequence: CDR1 MDHEN, CDR2 SYDVKM. The CDR3 covers 16 residues.

Sequenced input: liver tumor tissue from sampling region 3. Subset noted: tumor region T3, left-lateral pole. The chain carries TRBV28 and TRBJ2-7; 11 positions agree with TRBD2. This receptor was identified in a woman aged 60-75 years with primary liver carcinoma and hepatitis B virus infection. The CDR3 reads CASSSPIAGGLYEQYF. The CDR3 region has the DNA TGTGCCAGCAGTTCACCTATAGCGGGAGGGCTCTACGAGCAGTACTTC.